Listed below are T cell receptor beta chains from one sample, sequenced in a study of cytomegalovirus exposure and HLA in healthy donors. Profiled with immunoSEQ multiplex PCR; TCRdb holds only in-frame clones, not every one. The data contain under 200,000 clones, around four fifths of them singletons. Sequences were obtained from PBMCs. The source of these receptors is a female donor in good health and CMV-seronegative. Both conserved end residues are trimmed from each CDR3. Fields, in order: CDR3 protein, J gene, V gene, D gene. The D gene is left open where the match is weak.

cdr3_aa: ASSLEGGLGHIDEQF
j_call: TRBJ2-1
v_call: TRBV5-4
d_call: NA

cdr3_aa: ASSTTEGPSYEQY
j_call: TRBJ2-7
v_call: TRBV18
d_call: NA

cdr3_aa: ASSIVLAGGAGELF
j_call: TRBJ2-2
v_call: TRBV19
d_call: TRBD2

cdr3_aa: ASRTTGGTEQF
j_call: TRBJ2-1
v_call: TRBV19
d_call: TRBD2

cdr3_aa: ASSLGGRDRVNEQY
j_call: TRBJ2-7
v_call: TRBV7-2
d_call: TRBD1

cdr3_aa: ASSLASGGIYNEQF
j_call: TRBJ2-1
v_call: TRBV5-1
d_call: TRBD2

cdr3_aa: ASSLMGSTYEQY
j_call: TRBJ2-7
v_call: TRBV7-3
d_call: NA

cdr3_aa: ASSPPGTPSNYGYT
j_call: TRBJ1-2
v_call: TRBV7-9
d_call: NA

cdr3_aa: ASNKYDRGGTDTQY
j_call: TRBJ2-3
v_call: TRBV28
d_call: NA

cdr3_aa: ASSATTGVMTEAF
j_call: TRBJ1-1
v_call: TRBV5-1
d_call: TRBD1

cdr3_aa: ASSESLEGDEQF
j_call: TRBJ2-1
v_call: TRBV10-1
d_call: NA

cdr3_aa: ASSRKDTQY
j_call: TRBJ2-3
v_call: TRBV6-5
d_call: NA

cdr3_aa: ASSLPGQVDYEQY
j_call: TRBJ2-7
v_call: TRBV4-1
d_call: TRBD1

cdr3_aa: ASSRGGGELF
j_call: TRBJ2-2
v_call: TRBV9
d_call: TRBD2

cdr3_aa: ASSSTEGSEAF
j_call: TRBJ1-1
v_call: TRBV6-4
d_call: NA

cdr3_aa: SARDVREGI
j_call: TRBJ2-7
v_call: TRBV20-1
d_call: TRBD2

cdr3_aa: ASSLGGRGLGQPQH
j_call: TRBJ1-5
v_call: TRBV28
d_call: TRBD1

cdr3_aa: ASNPRGRNHGYT
j_call: TRBJ1-2
v_call: TRBV12-1
d_call: NA

cdr3_aa: SSSLAQGANYGYT
j_call: TRBJ1-2
v_call: TRBV7-9
d_call: TRBD1

cdr3_aa: ASSFPGLAATGELF
j_call: TRBJ2-2
v_call: TRBV5-1
d_call: TRBD2

cdr3_aa: ASSYGGPEQY
j_call: TRBJ2-7
v_call: TRBV6-5
d_call: NA

cdr3_aa: ASSPGTRIYSNQPQH
j_call: TRBJ1-5
v_call: TRBV18
d_call: NA

cdr3_aa: ASSPRTNEKLF
j_call: TRBJ1-4
v_call: TRBV5-1
d_call: NA

cdr3_aa: SVDGGPSYEQY
j_call: TRBJ2-7
v_call: TRBV29-1
d_call: NA

cdr3_aa: ASSIQLAGLQETQY
j_call: TRBJ2-5
v_call: TRBV19
d_call: TRBD2

cdr3_aa: ASSLVRGDEQF
j_call: TRBJ2-1
v_call: TRBV6-5
d_call: NA

cdr3_aa: ASSTTGGSPHEQF
j_call: TRBJ2-1
v_call: TRBV6-5
d_call: TRBD1

cdr3_aa: AWAGELSSYEQY
j_call: TRBJ2-7
v_call: TRBV30
d_call: NA

cdr3_aa: ASSLQGTGEKLF
j_call: TRBJ1-4
v_call: TRBV5-1
d_call: NA

cdr3_aa: ASSSQGHPNSPLH
j_call: TRBJ1-6
v_call: TRBV7-3
d_call: NA

cdr3_aa: ASSLSFPRLAGGLYTQY
j_call: TRBJ2-3
v_call: TRBV28
d_call: TRBD2

cdr3_aa: ASTTGAVSSPLH
j_call: TRBJ1-6
v_call: TRBV19
d_call: TRBD1

cdr3_aa: ASKPAGTYNEQF
j_call: TRBJ2-1
v_call: TRBV5-1
d_call: TRBD2

cdr3_aa: ASSLYQGTVSGYT
j_call: TRBJ1-2
v_call: TRBV5-4
d_call: TRBD1

cdr3_aa: ASSIVGPGANTEAF
j_call: TRBJ1-1
v_call: TRBV19
d_call: NA

cdr3_aa: ASRQLAGGPPGELF
j_call: TRBJ2-2
v_call: TRBV11-2
d_call: TRBD2

cdr3_aa: SVLGGIHEQF
j_call: TRBJ2-1
v_call: TRBV29-1
d_call: TRBD2

cdr3_aa: ASSSAGGAVTGELF
j_call: TRBJ2-2
v_call: TRBV5-4
d_call: TRBD1

cdr3_aa: ASSDIGLAGHSSLEQY
j_call: TRBJ2-7
v_call: TRBV2
d_call: TRBD2

cdr3_aa: ASSKVSAGHYGYT
j_call: TRBJ1-2
v_call: TRBV21-1
d_call: NA

cdr3_aa: ASSLGPPPGELF
j_call: TRBJ2-2
v_call: TRBV27
d_call: NA